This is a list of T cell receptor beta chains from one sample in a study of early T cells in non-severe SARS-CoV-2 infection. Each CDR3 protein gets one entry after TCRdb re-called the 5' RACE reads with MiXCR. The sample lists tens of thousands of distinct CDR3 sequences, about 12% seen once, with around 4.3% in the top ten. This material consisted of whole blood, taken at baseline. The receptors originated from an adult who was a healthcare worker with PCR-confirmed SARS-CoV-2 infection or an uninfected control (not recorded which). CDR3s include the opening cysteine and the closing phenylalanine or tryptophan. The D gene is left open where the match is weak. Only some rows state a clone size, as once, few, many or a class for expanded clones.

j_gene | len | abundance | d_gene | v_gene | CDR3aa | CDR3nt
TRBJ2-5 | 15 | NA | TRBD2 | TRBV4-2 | CASSVGLATQETQYF | TGTGCCAGCAGCGTGGGACTAGCGACTCAAGAGACCCAGTACTTC
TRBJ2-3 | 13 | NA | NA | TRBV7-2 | CASSLVAVFAQYF | TGTGCCAGCAGCTTAGTGGCAGTTTTTGCGCAGTATTTT
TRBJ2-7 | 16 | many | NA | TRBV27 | CASSFGYGGTPREQYF | TGTGCCAGCAGTTTTGGGTATGGCGGGACACCCCGCGAGCAGTACTTC
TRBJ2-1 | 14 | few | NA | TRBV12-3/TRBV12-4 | CASTPRGSYNEQFF | TGTGCCAGCACCCCCCGGGGCTCCTACAATGAGCAGTTCTTC
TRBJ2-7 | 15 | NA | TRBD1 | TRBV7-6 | CASSSSLTGGSEQYF | TGTGCCAGCAGCTCATCGCTAACAGGGGGCTCCGAGCAGTACTTC
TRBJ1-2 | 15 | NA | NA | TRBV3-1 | CASSRAVQGGYGYTF | TGTGCCAGCAGCCGGGCCGTACAGGGCGGCTATGGCTACACCTTC
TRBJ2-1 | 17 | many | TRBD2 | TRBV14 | CASSQDGLALSYNEQFF | TGTGCCAGCAGCCAAGATGGACTAGCTCTCTCCTACAATGAGCAGTTCTTC
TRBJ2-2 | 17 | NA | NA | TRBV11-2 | CASTLRAASPNTGELFF | TGTGCCAGCACCCTTAGAGCGGCCTCCCCCAACACCGGGGAGCTGTTTTTT
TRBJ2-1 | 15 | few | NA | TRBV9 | CASSPGTSAHNEQFF | TGTGCCAGCAGCCCTGGGACATCGGCCCACAATGAGCAGTTCTTC
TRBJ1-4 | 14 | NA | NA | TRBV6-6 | CASTERGVGEKLFF | TGTGCCAGCACCGAGCGCGGGGTCGGGGAAAAACTGTTTTTT
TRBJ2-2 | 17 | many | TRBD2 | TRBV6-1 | CASIPGLADLGGGELFF | TGTGCCAGCATCCCGGGACTAGCTGACCTAGGGGGCGGGGAGCTGTTTTTT
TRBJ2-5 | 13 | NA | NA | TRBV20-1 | CSAPHPVQETQYF | TGCAGTGCGCCCCATCCGGTACAAGAGACCCAGTACTTC
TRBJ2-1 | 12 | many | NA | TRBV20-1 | CSASLANNEQFF | TGCAGTGCTAGTCTAGCAAATAATGAGCAGTTCTTC
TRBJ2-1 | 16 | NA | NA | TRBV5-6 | CASSLDPTVIYNEQFF | TGTGCCAGCAGCTTGGATCCAACAGTTATCTACAATGAGCAGTTCTTC
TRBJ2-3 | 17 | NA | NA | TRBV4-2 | CASSQDRMRKVVDTQYF | TGTGCCAGCAGCCAAGATCGGATGCGGAAGGTGGTGGATACGCAGTATTTT
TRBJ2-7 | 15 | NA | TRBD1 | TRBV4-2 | CASSQPSRDSYEQYF | TGTGCCAGCAGCCAACCTTCCAGGGACAGCTACGAGCAGTACTTC
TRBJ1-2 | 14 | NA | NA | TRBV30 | CAWSVLGPNYGYTF | TGTGCCTGGAGTGTACTCGGACCTAACTATGGCTACACCTTC
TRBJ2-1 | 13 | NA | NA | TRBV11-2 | CASIQPTSFGQFF | TGTGCCAGCATCCAACCTACTAGTTTCGGGCAGTTCTTC
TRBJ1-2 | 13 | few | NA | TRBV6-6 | CASSYVDDGGYTF | TGTGCCAGCAGTTACGTAGATGATGGTGGCTACACCTTC
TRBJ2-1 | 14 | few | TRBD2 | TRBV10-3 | CAIGLAGGQDEQFF | TGTGCCATCGGTCTAGCGGGGGGGCAGGATGAGCAGTTCTTC
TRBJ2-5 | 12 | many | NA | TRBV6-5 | CASSYSTGPQYF | TGTGCCAGCAGTTACTCCACCGGGCCCCAGTACTTC
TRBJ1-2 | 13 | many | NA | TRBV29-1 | CSADAQGDYGYTF | TGCAGCGCAGATGCACAGGGCGACTATGGCTACACCTTC
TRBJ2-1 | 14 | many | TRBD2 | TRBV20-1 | CSAWTSGTHNEQFF | TGCAGTGCTTGGACTAGCGGGACGCACAATGAGCAGTTCTTC
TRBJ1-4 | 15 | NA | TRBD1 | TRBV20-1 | CSAKGDRATNEKLFF | TGCAGTGCTAAAGGGGACAGGGCAACTAATGAAAAACTGTTTTTT
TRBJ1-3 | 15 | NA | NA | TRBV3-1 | CASSRMTARGNTIYF | TGTGCCAGCAGCCGCATGACAGCGCGCGGAAACACCATATATTTT
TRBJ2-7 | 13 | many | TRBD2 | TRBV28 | CASSNLAAYEQYF | TGTGCCAGCAGCAATCTAGCGGCCTACGAGCAGTACTTC
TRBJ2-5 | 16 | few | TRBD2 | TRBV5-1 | CASSPGLAGLQETQYF | TGCGCCAGCAGCCCAGGACTAGCGGGGCTACAAGAGACCCAGTACTTC
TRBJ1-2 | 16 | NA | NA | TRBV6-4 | CASSDPVPPGAYGYTF | TGTGCCAGCAGTGACCCCGTTCCTCCGGGGGCCTATGGCTACACCTTC
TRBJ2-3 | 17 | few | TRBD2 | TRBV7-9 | CASSPTGLAGGPDTQYF | TGTGCCAGCAGCCCGACCGGACTAGCGGGAGGGCCAGATACGCAGTATTTT
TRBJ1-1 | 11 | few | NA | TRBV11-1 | CASSLGREAFF | TGTGCCAGCAGCTTAGGCAGGGAAGCTTTCTTT